These 23 T cell receptor beta chains came from one sample sequenced in a study of blood T cell repertoires in COVID-19. The method was immunoSEQ multiplex PCR; TCRdb's version includes in-frame clones alone and lacks a portion of them. Of about 120,000 clones in the sample, approximately 71% were seen once. The specimen was peripheral blood. These receptors were taken from a human donor in a cohort sampled during active COVID-19.

The V call is TRBV5-6, the J call TRBJ1-2, with TRBD1 identical over 8 bases. This CDR3 has 15 residues. Germline CDR1 is SGHDT and CDR2 is YYEEEE. V dropped 4 bases and J dropped 3; count of bases not matched to a gene: 8. The CDR3 DNA reads TGTGCCAGCAGCCCTAGGACAGGGTCCTACTATGGCTACACCTTC. This translates into CASSPRTGSYYGYTF.

The chain is built from TRBV5-1 and TRBJ2-7, with D possibly TRBD1 on 6 matching bases. The CDR3 covers 14 residues. Trimming stripped 3 bases from V and 2 bases from J, with 12 bases between. CDR1 and CDR2 (germline): SGHRS, YFSETQ. The CDR3 DNA follows: TGCGCCAGCAGCTCTAATACAGGGCCCTACGAGCAGTACTTC. Encoded protein: CASSSNTGPYEQYF.

The chain links TRBV30 to TRBJ1-2; D uncertain. Germline lookup yields CDR1 GTSNPN and CDR2 SVGIG (reference sequence). The V and J ends lost 0 bases and 5 bases respectively, with 10 bases between them. This CDR3 has 13 residues. CDR3 sequence (DNA): TGTGCCTGGAGTGTACTAGGAGGATATGGCTACACCTTC. Its protein is CAWSVLGGYGYTF.

The rearrangement links TRBV7-9 to TRBJ1-1, with no clear D. Trimming cost V 1 base and J 8 bases, with 8 bases left between them. The CDR3 sequence is 12 residues long. Germline assignment: CDR1 SEHNR and CDR2 FQNEAQ (reference sequence). This CDR3 is CASSLGPGEAFF. The CDR3 nucleotides read TGTGCCAGCAGCTTAGGACCGGGGGAAGCTTTCTTT. Based on the CDR3 plus reference TRBV7-9 and TRBJ1-1, the full variable domain is DTGVSQNPRHKITKRGQNVTFRCDPISEHNRLYWYRQTLGQGPEFLTYFQNEAQLEKSRLLSDRFSAERPKGSFSTLEIQRTEQGDSAMYLCASSLGPGEAFFGQGTRLTVV.

The chain employs TRBV2 and TRBJ1-2, with D unclear. Trimming removed 10 bases at V and 8 bases at J, with 11 bases between. CDR3 length: 10 residues. The germline V gene has CDR1 SNHLY and CDR2 FYNNEI. CDR3 amino acids: CATRTGGYTF. Written as DNA, the CDR3 is TGTGCCACCAGAACGGGGGGCTACACCTTC. Based on the CDR3 plus reference TRBV2 and TRBJ1-2, the full variable domain is EPEVTQTPSHQVTQMGQEVILRCVPISNHLYFYWYRQILGQKVEFLVSFYNNEISEKSEIFDDQFSVERPDGSNFTLKIRSTKLEDSAMYFCATRTGGYTFGSGTRLTVV.

Worth noting for this clone: Other DNA sequences from this sample encode an identical CDR3 as well. The chain uses TRBV5-1 and TRBJ2-7, with 8 bases fitting TRBD2. This CDR3 has 15 residues. The germline CDR1 and CDR2 sequences are SGHRS and YFSETQ. After removal of 0 bases from V and 4 bases from J, the junction contained 6 bases not matched to a gene. The CDR3 nucleotides read TGCGCCAGCAGCTTGGTGGCTAGCGGGTTGTACGAGCAGTACTTC. Amino acid sequence: CASSLVASGLYEQYF.

The chain has TRBV23-1 and TRBJ2-1; 11 nucleotides align to TRBD2. TRBV23-1 is placed among ORFs of uncertain function. There are 17 residues in the CDR3. Trimming cost V 4 bases and J 6 bases; bases outside gene matches: 11. For the CDR3, the DNA is TGCGCCAGCAGTCTCGGGACTAGCGGCTCCAGGCTCAATGAGCAGTTCTTC. It translates to CASSLGTSGSRLNEQFF.

V is TRBV6-5 and J is TRBJ1-2; no reliable D call. Germline values: CDR1 MNHEY, CDR2 SVGAGI. This CDR3 has 13 amino acids. Trimming took off 0 bases at V and 8 bases at J, with 10 bases between the two ends. CDR3 nucleotides: TGTGCCAGCAGTTACTCTCCCGGGAGCGGCTACACCTTC. Encoded protein: CASSYSPGSGYTF.

This chain connects TRBV27 to TRBJ2-3; D unclear. Trimming shortened V by 7 bases and J by 0 bases, and 8 bases separated the two germline ends. Germline CDR1 and CDR2: MNHEY and SMNVEV (reference sequence). The CDR3 sequence is 13 residues long. Here the CDR3 DNA reads TGTGCCAGCAAGAGTACTAGCACAGATACGCAGTATTTT. It translates to CASKSTSTDTQYF.

The chain couples TRBV15 to TRBJ2-7; D not resolved. The CDR3 sequence is 14 residues long. V lost 0 bases and J 2 bases, leaving 8 bases between the germline ends. Germline V lookup: CDR1 LNHNV, CDR2 YYDKDF (reference sequence). The CDR3 sequence: CATSRDPSAYEQYF. DNA for the CDR3: TGTGCCACCAGCAGAGATCCGTCCGCCTACGAGCAGTACTTC.

The chain's CDR3 is CASSLGAGGVETQYF. The CDR3 nucleotides are TGTGCCAGCAGCCTAGGGGCAGGGGGCGTAGAGACCCAGTACTTC. The V gene is TRBV27, the J gene TRBJ2-5; 8 bases map to TRBD1. The CDR3 loop spans 15 amino acids. V dropped 6 bases and J dropped 4; count of bases not matched to a gene: 10. Germline lookup yields CDR1 MNHEY and CDR2 SMNVEV (reference sequence).

V usage is TRBV5-1 and J usage is TRBJ2-7; 7 bases are a match to TRBD1. The V and J ends lost 4 bases and 3 bases, in that order; junction bases with no gene match: 7. The length of the CDR3 is 14 residues. Germline-derived CDR1 and CDR2 are SGHRS and YFSETQ. The CDR3 spells CASSDGTVYYEQYF. For the CDR3, the DNA is TGCGCCAGCAGCGATGGGACAGTTTACTACGAGCAGTACTTC.

V gene TRBV6-5 combines with J gene TRBJ1-3; 7 positions agree with TRBD1. Germline assignment: CDR1 MNHEY and CDR2 SVGAGI. The V segment lost 4 bases and the J segment 1 base; nucleotides outside the gene matches: 7. The CDR3 spans 16 residues. The CDR3 spells CASSLGQPASGNTIYF. In DNA, the CDR3 is TGTGCCAGCAGTTTGGGACAGCCGGCTTCTGGAAACACCATATATTTT.

This sequence joins TRBV5-1 and TRBJ1-1; D is unresolved. With 0 bases removed from V and 11 bases from J, the gap between germline ends came to 11 bases. CDR1 and CDR2 (germline): SGHRS, YFSETQ. CDR3 length: 12 amino acids. The CDR3 DNA reads as TGCGCCAGCAGCTTGGCGGGAGATGAGGCTTTCTTT. It specifies CASSLAGDEAFF.

The chain is built from TRBV29-1 and TRBJ1-1; 7 bases map to TRBD1. This CDR3 has 11 amino acids. Germline CDR1 reads SQVTM; CDR2 reads ANQGSEA. Trimming took 0 bases from V and 10 from J; bases not matched to a gene: 2. CDR3 in DNA: TGCAGCGTTGAAGACAAGGGGGCAGCTTTCTTT. Its protein is CSVEDKGAAFF.

This chain links TRBV7-2 with TRBJ1-1; no clear D gene. The CDR3 totals 16 residues. From germline, CDR1 is SGHTA and CDR2 FQGNSA. V shed 1 base and J shed 4 bases, with 16 bases lying between them. The CDR3 DNA is TGTGCCAGCAGCTTAGTTCCGGGGAGTATGTTCACTGAAGCTTTCTTT. This translates into CASSLVPGSMFTEAFF.

The chain recombines TRBV5-1 with TRBJ1-1, with TRBD1 matching 7 bases. V was pared by 2 bases and J by 3 bases, with 13 bases of the junction left unmatched. The CDR3 sequence is 17 residues long. From germline, CDR1 is SGHRS and CDR2 YFSETQ. CDR3 nucleotide sequence: TGCGCCAGCAGCTTTGATCGGACAGGAACATGGGACACTGAAGCTTTCTTT. Its translation is CASSFDRTGTWDTEAFF.

CDR3 nucleotide sequence: TGTGCCTCCAAACGGGGTAAGAACACTGAAGCTTTCTTT. It specifies CASKRGKNTEAFF. V gene TRBV30 combines with J gene TRBJ1-1; D gene ambiguous. Germline V CDR1 and CDR2: GTSNPN, SVGIG (reference sequence). The CDR3 contains 13 residues. With 7 bases removed from V and 1 base from J, the gap between germline ends came to 13 bases.

Only a few counts were recorded for this clone. This chain connects TRBV6-5 to TRBJ2-7; 10 bases fit TRBD1. This CDR3 comprises 14 residues. V shed 4 bases and J 3 bases; nucleotides not matched to a gene: 3. Germline CDR1 is MNHEY and CDR2 is SVGAGI. In nucleotides, the CDR3 is TGTGCCAGCAGTTTCCGGACAGGGGGCTACGAGCAGTACTTC. This encodes CASSFRTGGYEQYF.

CDR3 region: CASRREAPTEAFF. For the CDR3, the DNA is TGTGCCAGCAGGAGGGAAGCTCCCACAGAAGCTTTCTTT. The V gene is TRBV2, the J gene TRBJ1-1; D not resolved. The germline V gene has CDR1 SNHLY and CDR2 FYNNEI. V was trimmed by 6 bases and J by 8 bases, leaving 16 bases between them. The CDR3 is 13 residues long.

This chain connects TRBV7-6 to TRBJ2-7; perhaps TRBD2 as D (6 bases). The V and J ends lost 3 bases and 5 bases respectively, with 17 bases between them. This CDR3 spans 15 amino acids. CDR1 SGHVS and CDR2 FNYEAQ come from the germline V gene. The CDR3: CASSLTGTLNHEQYF. The DNA of the CDR3 is TGTGCCAGCAGCTTGACCGGGACTCTGAACCACGAGCAGTACTTC.

The CDR3 here is CASTPGQGLYEQYF. The CDR3 DNA sequence: TGTGCCAGCACGCCGGGACAGGGGCTCTACGAGCAGTACTTC. V is TRBV6-5 and J is TRBJ2-7; 10 bases line up with TRBD1. V shed 7 bases and J 3 bases; nucleotides not matched to a gene: 6. Germline-derived CDR1 and CDR2 are MNHEY and SVGAGI. The CDR3 runs 14 residues.

The rearrangement uses TRBV4-2 and TRBJ2-3; 12 bases match TRBD2. CDR3 length: 19 amino acids. V lost 1 base and J lost 5; bases outside the gene matches: 13. Germline CDR1 reads LGHNA; CDR2 reads YNFKEQ. CDR3 DNA sequence: TGTGCCAGCAGCCAAGTACTAGCGGGAGGATCCCTCGGGGAAGATACGCAGTATTTT. Amino acid sequence: CASSQVLAGGSLGEDTQYF.